The clone carrying this T cell receptor beta chain has at least ten counts. These data are taken from a study of tumor-infiltrating lymphocytes in oesophageal squamous cell carcinoma. TCRdb called the PCR reads again in MiXCR, with one record for every CDR3 protein. Altogether 15,000 to 20,000 distinct CDR3 sequences are present, around 40% being singletons, with the ten largest covering about 42%. This CDR3 contains 15 residues. The material sequenced was blood. The chain uses TRBV12-2 and TRBJ2-1. TRBV12-2 is a recognized pseudogene. The receptor was isolated from a female donor with esophageal squamous cell carcinoma. CDR3 protein: CASRLEVSPDNEQFF. Here the CDR3 DNA reads TGTGCAAGTCGCTTAGAGGTTAGCCCAGACAATGAGCAGTTCTTC.